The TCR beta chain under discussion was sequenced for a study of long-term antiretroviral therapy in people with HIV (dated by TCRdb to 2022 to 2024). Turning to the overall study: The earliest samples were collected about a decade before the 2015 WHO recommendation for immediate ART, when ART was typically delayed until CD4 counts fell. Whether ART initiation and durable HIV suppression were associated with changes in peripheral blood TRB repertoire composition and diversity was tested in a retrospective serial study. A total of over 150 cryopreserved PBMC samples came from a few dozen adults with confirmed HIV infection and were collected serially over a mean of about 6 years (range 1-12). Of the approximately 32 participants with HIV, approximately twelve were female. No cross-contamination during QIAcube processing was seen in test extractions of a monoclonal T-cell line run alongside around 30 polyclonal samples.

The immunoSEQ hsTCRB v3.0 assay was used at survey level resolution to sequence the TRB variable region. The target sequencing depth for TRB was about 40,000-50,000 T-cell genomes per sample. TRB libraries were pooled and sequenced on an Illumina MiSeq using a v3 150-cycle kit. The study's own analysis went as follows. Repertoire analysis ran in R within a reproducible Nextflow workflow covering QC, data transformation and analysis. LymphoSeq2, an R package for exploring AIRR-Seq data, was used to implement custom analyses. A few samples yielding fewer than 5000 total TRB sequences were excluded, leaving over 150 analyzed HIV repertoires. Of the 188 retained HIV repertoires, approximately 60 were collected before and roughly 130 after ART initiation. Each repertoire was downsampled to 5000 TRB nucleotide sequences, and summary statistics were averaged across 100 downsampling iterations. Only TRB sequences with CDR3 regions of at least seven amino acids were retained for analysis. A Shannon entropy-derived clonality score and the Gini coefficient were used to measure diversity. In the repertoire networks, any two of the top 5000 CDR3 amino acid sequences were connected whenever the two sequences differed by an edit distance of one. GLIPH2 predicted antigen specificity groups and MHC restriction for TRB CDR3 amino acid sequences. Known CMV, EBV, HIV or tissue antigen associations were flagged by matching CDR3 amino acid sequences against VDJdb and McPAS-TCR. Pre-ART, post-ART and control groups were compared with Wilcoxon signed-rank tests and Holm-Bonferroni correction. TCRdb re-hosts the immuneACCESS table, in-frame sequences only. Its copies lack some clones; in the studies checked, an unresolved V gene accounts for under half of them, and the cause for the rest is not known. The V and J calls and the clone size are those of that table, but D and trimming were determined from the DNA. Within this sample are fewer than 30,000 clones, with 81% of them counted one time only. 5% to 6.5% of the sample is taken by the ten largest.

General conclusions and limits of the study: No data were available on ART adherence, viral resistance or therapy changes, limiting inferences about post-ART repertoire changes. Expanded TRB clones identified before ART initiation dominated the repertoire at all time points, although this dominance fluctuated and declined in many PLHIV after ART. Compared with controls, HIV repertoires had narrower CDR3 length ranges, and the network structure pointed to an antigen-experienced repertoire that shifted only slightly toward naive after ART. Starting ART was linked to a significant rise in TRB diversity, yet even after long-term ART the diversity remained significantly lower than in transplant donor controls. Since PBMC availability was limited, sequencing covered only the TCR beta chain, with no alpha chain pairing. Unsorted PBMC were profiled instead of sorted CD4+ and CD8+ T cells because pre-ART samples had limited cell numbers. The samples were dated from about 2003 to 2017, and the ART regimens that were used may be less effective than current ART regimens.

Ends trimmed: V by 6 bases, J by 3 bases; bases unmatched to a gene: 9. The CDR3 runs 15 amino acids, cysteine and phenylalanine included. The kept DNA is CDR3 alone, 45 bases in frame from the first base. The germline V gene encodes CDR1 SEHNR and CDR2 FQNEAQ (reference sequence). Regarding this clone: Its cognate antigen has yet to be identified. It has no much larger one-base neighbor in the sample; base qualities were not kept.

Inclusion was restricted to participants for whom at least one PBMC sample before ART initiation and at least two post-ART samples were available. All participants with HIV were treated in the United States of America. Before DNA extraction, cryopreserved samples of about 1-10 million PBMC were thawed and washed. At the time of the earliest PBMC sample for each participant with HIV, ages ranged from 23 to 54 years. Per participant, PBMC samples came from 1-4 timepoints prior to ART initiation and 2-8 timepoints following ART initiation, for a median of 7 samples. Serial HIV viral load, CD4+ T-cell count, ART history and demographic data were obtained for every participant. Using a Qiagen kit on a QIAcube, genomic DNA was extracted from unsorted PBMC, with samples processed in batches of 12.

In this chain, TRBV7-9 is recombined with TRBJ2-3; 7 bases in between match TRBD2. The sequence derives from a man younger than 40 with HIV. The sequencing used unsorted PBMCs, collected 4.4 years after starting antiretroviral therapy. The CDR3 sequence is CASSPAQRGTDTQYF. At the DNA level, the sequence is TGTGCCAGCAGTCCAGCCCAGCGGGGTACAGATACGCAGTATTTT.